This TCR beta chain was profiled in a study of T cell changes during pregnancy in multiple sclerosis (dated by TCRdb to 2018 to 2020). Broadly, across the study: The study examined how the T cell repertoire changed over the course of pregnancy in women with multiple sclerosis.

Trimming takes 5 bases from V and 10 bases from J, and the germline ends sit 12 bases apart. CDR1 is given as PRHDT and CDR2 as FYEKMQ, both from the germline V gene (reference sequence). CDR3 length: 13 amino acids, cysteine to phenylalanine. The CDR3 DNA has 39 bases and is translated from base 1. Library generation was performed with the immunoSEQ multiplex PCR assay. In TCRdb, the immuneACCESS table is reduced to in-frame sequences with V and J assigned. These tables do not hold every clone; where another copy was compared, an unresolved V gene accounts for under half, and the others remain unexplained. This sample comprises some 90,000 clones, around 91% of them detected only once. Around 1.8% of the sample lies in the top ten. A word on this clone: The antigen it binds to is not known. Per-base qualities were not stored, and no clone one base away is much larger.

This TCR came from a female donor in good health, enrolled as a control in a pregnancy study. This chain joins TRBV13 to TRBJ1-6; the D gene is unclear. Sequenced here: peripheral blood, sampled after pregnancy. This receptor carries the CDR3 CASSLRGPSPLHF. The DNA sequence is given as TGTGCCAGCAGCCTCCGGGGTCCATCACCCCTCCACTTT.